This entry is about one T cell receptor (beta chain). Synthesis of TCR cDNA relied on 5'RACE template switching, which attached a universal primer site and UMIs. TCRdb re-derived calls from the 5' RACE reads in MiXCR, one entry per CDR3 protein. The repertoire holds 550,000 to 750,000 distinct CDR3 sequences, 13% seen once, with about an eighth in the top ten. This entry comes from a study of T cells after yellow fever vaccination. The wider study: Each low-cell-number fraction was prepared by means of SMART-Seq v4 Ultra Low Input.

The CDR3 spans 12 residues. Trimming removed 8 bases from V and 3 bases from J, with 11 bases in between. CDR1 and CDR2 (germline): KGHSH, LQKENI. The source was PBMCs, collected on the day of the yellow fever booster vaccination. The V call is TRBV18, the J call TRBJ2-7; perhaps TRBD2 as D (5 bases). The receptor was isolated from a man aged 30 to 39 who received the YFV17D yellow fever vaccine. The CDR3 sequence is CASQLGSYEQYF. CDR3 bases: TGTGCCAGCCAACTAGGGAGCTACGAGCAGTACTTC.